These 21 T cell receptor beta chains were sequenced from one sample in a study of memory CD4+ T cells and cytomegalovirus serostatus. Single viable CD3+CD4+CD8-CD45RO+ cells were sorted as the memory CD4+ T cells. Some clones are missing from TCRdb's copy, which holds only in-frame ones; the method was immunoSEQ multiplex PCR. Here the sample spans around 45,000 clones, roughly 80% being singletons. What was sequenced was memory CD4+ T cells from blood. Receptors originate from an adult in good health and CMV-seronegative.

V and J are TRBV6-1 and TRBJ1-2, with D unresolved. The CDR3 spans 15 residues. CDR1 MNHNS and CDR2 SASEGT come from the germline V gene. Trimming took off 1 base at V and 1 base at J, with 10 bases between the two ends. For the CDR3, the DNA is TGTGCCAGCAGTGAAGGGGTCAACCGTAACTATGGCTACACCTTC. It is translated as CASSEGVNRNYGYTF.

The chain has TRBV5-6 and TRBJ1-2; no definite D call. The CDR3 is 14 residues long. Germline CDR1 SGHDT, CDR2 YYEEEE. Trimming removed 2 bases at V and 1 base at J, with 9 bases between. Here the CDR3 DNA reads TGTGCCAGCAGCTTAGGAACGAATAACTATGGCTACACCTTC. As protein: CASSLGTNNYGYTF.

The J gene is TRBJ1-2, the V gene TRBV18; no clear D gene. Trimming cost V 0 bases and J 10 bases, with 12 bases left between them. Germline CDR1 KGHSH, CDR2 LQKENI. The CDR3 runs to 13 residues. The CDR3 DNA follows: TGTGCCAGCTCACCACCAAACGAGGGTTCCTACACCTTC. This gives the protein CASSPPNEGSYTF.

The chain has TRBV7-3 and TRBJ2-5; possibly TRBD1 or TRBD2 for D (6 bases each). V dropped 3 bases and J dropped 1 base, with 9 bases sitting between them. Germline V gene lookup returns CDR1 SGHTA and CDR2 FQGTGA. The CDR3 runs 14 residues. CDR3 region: CASSLTGAQETQYF. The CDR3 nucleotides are TGTGCCAGCAGCTTGACGGGGGCCCAAGAGACCCAGTACTTC.

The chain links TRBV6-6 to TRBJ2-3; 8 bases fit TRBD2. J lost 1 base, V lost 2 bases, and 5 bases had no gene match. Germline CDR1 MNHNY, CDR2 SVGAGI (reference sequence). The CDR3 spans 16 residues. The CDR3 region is CASSYNGGDRTDTQYF. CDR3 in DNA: TGTGCCAGCAGTTACAACGGGGGGGACCGCACAGATACGCAGTATTTT.

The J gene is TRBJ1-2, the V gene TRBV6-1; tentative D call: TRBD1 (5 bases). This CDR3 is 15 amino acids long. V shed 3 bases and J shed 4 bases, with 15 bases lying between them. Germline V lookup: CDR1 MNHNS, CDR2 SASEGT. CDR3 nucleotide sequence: TGTGCCAGCAGTGAGGGGGAGGTCTCTCTCTATGGCTACACCTTC. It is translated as CASSEGEVSLYGYTF.

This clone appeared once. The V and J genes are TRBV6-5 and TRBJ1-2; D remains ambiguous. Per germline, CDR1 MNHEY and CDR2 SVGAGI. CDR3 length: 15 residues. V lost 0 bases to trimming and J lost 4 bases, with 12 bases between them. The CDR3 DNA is TGTGCCAGCAGTTACTCGAACCCCGGGATCTATGGCTACACCTTC. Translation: CASSYSNPGIYGYTF.

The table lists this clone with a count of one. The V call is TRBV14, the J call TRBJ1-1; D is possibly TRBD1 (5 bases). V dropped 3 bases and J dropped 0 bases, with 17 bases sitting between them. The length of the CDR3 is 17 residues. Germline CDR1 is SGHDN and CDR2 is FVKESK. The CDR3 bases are TGTGCCAGCAGCCATCTCCCCGGGGGAGGGCTGAACACTGAAGCTTTCTTT. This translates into CASSHLPGGGLNTEAFF.

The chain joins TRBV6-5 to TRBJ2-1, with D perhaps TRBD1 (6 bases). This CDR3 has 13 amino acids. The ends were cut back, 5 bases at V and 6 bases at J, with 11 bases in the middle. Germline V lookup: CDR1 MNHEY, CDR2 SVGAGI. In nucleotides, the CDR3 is TGTGCCAGCAGTACCCTAGGGGGCAATGAGCAGTTCTTC. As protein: CASSTLGGNEQFF.

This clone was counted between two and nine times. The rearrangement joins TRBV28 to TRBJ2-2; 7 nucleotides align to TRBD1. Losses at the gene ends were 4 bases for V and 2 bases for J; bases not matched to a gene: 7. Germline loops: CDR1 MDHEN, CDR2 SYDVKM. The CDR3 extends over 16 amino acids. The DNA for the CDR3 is TGTGCCAGCAGTTCCCACCAGGGGGTTAACACCGGGGAGCTGTTTTTT. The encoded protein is CASSSHQGVNTGELFF.

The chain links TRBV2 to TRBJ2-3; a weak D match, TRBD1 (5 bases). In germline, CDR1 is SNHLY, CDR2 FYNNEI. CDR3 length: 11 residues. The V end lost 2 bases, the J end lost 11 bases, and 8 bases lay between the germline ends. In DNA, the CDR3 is TGTGCCAGCAGTGAAAAGACAGAGCAGTATTTT. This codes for CASSEKTEQYF. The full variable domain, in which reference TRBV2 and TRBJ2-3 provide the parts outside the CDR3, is EPEVTQTPSHQVTQMGQEVILRCVPISNHLYFYWYRQILGQKVEFLVSFYNNEISEKSEIFDDQFSVERPDGSNFTLKIRSTKLEDSAMYFCASSEKTEQYFGPGTRLTVL.

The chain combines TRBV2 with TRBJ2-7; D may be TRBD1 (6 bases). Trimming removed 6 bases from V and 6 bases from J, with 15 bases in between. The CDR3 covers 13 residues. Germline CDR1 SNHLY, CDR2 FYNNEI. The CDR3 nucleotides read TGTGCCAGCAGCGCCTTAGGGACATCCGAGCAGTACTTC. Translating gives CASSALGTSEQYF. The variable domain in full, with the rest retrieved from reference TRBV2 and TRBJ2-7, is EPEVTQTPSHQVTQMGQEVILRCVPISNHLYFYWYRQILGQKVEFLVSFYNNEISEKSEIFDDQFSVERPDGSNFTLKIRSTKLEDSAMYFCASSALGTSEQYFGPGTRLTVT.

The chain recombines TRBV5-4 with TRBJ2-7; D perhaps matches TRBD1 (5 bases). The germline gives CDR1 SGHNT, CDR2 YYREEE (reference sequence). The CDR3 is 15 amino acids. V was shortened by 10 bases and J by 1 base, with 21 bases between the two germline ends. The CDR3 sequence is CAVLMDTPPSYEQYF. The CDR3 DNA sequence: TGTGCCGTACTTATGGACACCCCACCATCCTACGAGCAGTACTTC.

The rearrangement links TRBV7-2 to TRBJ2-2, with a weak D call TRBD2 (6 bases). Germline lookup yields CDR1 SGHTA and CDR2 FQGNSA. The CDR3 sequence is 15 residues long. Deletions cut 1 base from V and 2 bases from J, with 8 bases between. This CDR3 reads CASSLGGTNTGELFF. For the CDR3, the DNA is TGTGCCAGCAGCTTAGGGGGGACTAACACCGGGGAGCTGTTTTTT.

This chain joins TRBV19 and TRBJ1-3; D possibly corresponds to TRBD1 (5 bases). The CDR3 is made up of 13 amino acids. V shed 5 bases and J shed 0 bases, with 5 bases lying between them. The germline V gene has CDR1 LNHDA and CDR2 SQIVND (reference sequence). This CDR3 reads CASSDSSGNTIYF. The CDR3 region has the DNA TGTGCCAGTAGTGACAGCTCTGGAAACACCATATATTTT.

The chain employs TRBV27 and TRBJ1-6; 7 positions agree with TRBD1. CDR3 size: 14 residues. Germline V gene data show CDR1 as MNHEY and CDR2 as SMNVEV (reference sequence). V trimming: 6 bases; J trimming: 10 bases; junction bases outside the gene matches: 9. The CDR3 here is CASSKTGDESPLHF. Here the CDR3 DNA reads TGTGCCAGCAGCAAAACAGGGGACGAGTCACCCCTCCACTTT.

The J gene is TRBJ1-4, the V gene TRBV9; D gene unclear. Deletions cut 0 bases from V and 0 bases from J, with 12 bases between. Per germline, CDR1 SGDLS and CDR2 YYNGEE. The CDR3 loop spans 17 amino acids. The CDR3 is CASSVEGGYATNEKLFF. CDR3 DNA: TGTGCCAGCAGCGTAGAAGGAGGGTACGCAACTAATGAAAAACTGTTTTTT.

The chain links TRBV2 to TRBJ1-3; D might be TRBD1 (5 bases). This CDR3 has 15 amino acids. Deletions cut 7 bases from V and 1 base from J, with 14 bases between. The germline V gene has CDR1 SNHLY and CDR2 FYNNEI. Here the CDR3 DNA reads TGTGCCAGCATTTTTGACAGCTCTTCTGGAAACACCATATATTTT. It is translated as CASIFDSSSGNTIYF.

CDR3 amino acids: CASSPSWVNEQFF. The CDR3 DNA reads as TGTGCCAGCAGCCCGAGCTGGGTTAATGAGCAGTTCTTC. The J gene is TRBJ2-1, the V gene TRBV7-2, with no clear D. In germline, CDR1 is SGHTA, CDR2 FQGNSA. V lost 5 bases to trimming and J lost 7 bases, with 12 bases between them. The CDR3 length is 13 residues.

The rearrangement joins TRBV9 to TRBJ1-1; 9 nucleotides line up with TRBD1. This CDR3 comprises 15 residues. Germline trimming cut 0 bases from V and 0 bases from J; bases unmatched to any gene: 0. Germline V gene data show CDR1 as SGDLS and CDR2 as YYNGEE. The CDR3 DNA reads TGTGCCAGCAGCGTAGGGACAGGGGTGAACACTGAAGCTTTCTTT. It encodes CASSVGTGVNTEAFF. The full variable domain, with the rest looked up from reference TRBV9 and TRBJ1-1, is DSGVTQTPKHLITATGQRVTLRCSPRSGDLSVYWYQQSLDQGLQFLIQYYNGEERAKGNILERFSAQQFPDLHSELNLSSLELGDSALYFCASSVGTGVNTEAFFGQGTRLTVV.

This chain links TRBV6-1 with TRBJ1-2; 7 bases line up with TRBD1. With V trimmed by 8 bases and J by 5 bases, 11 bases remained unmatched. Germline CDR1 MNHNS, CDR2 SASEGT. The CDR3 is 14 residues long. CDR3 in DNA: TGTGCCAGCCAAGAGGGACAGTCTTTTTATGGCTACACCTTC. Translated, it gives CASQEGQSFYGYTF.